The text below deals with one TCR beta chain. Its specificity is not known. Germline V gives CDR1 MGHRA, CDR2 YSYEKL. This CDR3 spans 16 amino acids. With V trimmed by 3 bases and J by 5 bases, 6 bases remained unmatched. This entry belongs to a study of cytomegalovirus exposure and HLA in healthy donors. The wider study: Assignment to the Caucasian-associated ancestry cluster applied to around 80% of the 300 to 500 genotyped donors.

General study findings and limits: Earlier findings revealed that most TCR beta V segments proved productive either about 87% or about 30% of the time. An apparent linkage of common viral pathogens to several of the most significant clusters emerged in a later analysis.

Primers for the PCR totalled 60 Vbeta and 13 Jbeta. TCRdb keeps only in-frame clones here, not all; method: immunoSEQ multiplex PCR. The data contain some 200,000 clones, 60% to 85% of them singletons. Sequenced input: PBMCs. This chain connects TRBV4-1 to TRBJ2-1; 11 nucleotides line up with TRBD2. The receptor was isolated from a man in his forties in good health and CMV-seronegative. The DNA of the CDR3 is TGCGCCAGCAGCCAGGACCCGGGACTAGCGGACAATGAGCAGTTCTTC. Amino acid sequence: CASSQDPGLADNEQFF.